This T cell receptor (beta chain) was sequenced for a study of blood T cell repertoires in COVID-19. For the study at large: In each case, the material was cDNA or gDNA derived from T cells, B-cell-depleted T cells, or PBMCs.

V was clipped by 4 bases and J by 5 bases, with 18 bases between them. CDR3 length: 15 residues. Germline CDR1 is SGHRS and CDR2 is YFSETQ. Original analysis: Estimation of nucleated cell counts was performed using reference gene primer amplification. Sequenced by immunoSEQ multiplex PCR; TCRdb stores in-frame clones only, minus some. V and J calls and clone size are as listed in that table; D and trimming were resolved from the DNA. The sample yields approximately 160,000 clones, approximately 83% seen once. The receptor's source is a man aged 70-80 years who had recovered from COVID-19. This chain joins TRBV5-1 and TRBJ1-1, with D perhaps matching TRBD1 (5 bases). The specimen was peripheral blood. The CDR3 DNA reads as TGCGCCAGCAGCGAACTGGGGCCCCCGGAGACTGAAGCTTTCTTT. Translating gives CASSELGPPETEAFF.